This T cell receptor beta chain originates from a study of T and B cells in COVID-19 patients. About the study: Critical illness requiring mechanical ventilation or extracorporeal membrane oxygenation affected three fifths of the roughly 20 active-infection patients. Of some 21 active-infection patients, fewer than 19 carried comorbidities linked to unfavorable COVID-19 outcome.

Per germline, CDR1 SEHNR and CDR2 FQNEAQ (reference sequence). The germline V and J ends were trimmed by 0 bases and 3 bases, with 12 bases remaining between them. The CDR3 is made up of 15 amino acids. From blood, roughly 250-550 ng of genomic DNA served as TRB template. Comment on this clonotype: Its antigen remains unknown.

Study results and limitations: At recovery TRB diversity and richness exceeded healthy donors, after highly clonal active COVID-19 repertoires.

BIOMED2 TRB-A/B primer pools were used in multiplex TRB PCR. TCRdb called the multiplex PCR reads again in MiXCR, with one record for every CDR3 protein. This sample yields roughly 18,000 distinct CDR3 sequences, of which around 30% are seen a single time; almost 4.5% belongs to the top ten. V usage is TRBV7-9 and J usage is TRBJ2-7, with D possibly TRBD1 on 6 matching bases. This clonotype was obtained from a human donor who had recovered from COVID-19. Material: blood. In DNA, the CDR3 is TGTGCCAGCAGCTTAGCGAGACAGGTCTTCTACGAGCAGTACTTC. Encoded protein: CASSLARQVFYEQYF.